These 20 T cell receptor beta chains originate from one sample sequenced in a study of regulatory T cells in long-lasting Graves disease. Stated time point: newly diagnosed GD, antithyroid drugs for less than 3 months. The TCR library was prepared using RNA isolated from PBMCs. Libraries of TCR beta came from iRepertoire HTBI primers plus Arm-PCR of CDR3 regions. TCRdb re-called the multiplex PCR reads with MiXCR, one entry per CDR3 protein. The sample records more than 450,000 distinct CDR3 sequences, more than 10% being singletons. Separately, the same data were catalogued under a study of T cells in Graves' hyperthyroidism and ophthalmopathy.

Sequencing used peripheral blood mononuclear cells (PBMCs), obtained at new diagnosis, from a patient treated with antithyroid drugs. Every receptor here comes from a woman aged 30 to 39 with Graves disease.

This clonotype was found many times. The chain has TRBV15 and TRBJ1-1, with a tentative D call TRBD1 (5 bases). The CDR3 sequence is 15 residues long. CDR1 is LNHNV, CDR2 YYDKDF, per germline (reference sequence). V was pared by 0 bases and J by 9 bases, with 17 bases between. CDR3 bases: TGTGCCACCAGCAGAGAGATTGGGGGTGGCGCACAAGCTTTCTTT. This translates into CATSREIGGGAQAFF.

This clonotype was found many times. The rearrangement joins TRBV29-1 to TRBJ2-3; 7 nucleotides agree with TRBD2. Germline lookup yields CDR1 SQVTM and CDR2 ANQGSEA. Germline trimming cut 5 bases from V and 2 bases from J; bases unmatched to any gene: 7. The CDR3 is 14 residues long. This CDR3 reads CSVISGSSTDTQYF. The CDR3 DNA reads as TGCAGCGTTATTAGCGGGTCGTCCACAGATACGCAGTATTTT.

The chain links TRBV19 to TRBJ2-3; D not resolved. Trimming removed 4 bases from V and 1 base from J, with 6 bases in between. CDR3 length equals 13 residues. Germline V gene sequence: CDR1 LNHDA, CDR2 SQIVND (reference sequence). CDR3: CASSSIGTDTQYF. Here the CDR3 DNA reads TGTGCCAGTAGTAGTATAGGCACAGATACGCAGTATTTT.

This clonotype was detected only a few times. V and J are TRBV10-3 and TRBJ1-5; 7 nucleotides line up with TRBD1. This CDR3 is built from 19 residues. Germline-derived CDR1 and CDR2 are ENHRY and SYGVKD. The junction had 16 bases not matched to a gene; V was cut back by 5 bases and J by 0 bases. The CDR3 nucleotides read TGTGCCATCAGTAAGAACAAAATCGGGACAGTGTATAGCAATCAGCCCCAGCATTTT. It translates to CAISKNKIGTVYSNQPQHF.

In this sample, this clonotype turned up many times. The chain recombines TRBV5-6 with TRBJ1-2; D unclear. The germline CDR1 and CDR2 sequences are SGHDT and YYEEEE. Between the trimmed V and J ends, which lost 4 bases and 0 bases, there was a span of 7 bases. CDR3 length: 13 amino acids. The CDR3 spells CASSPLANYGYTF. The DNA for the CDR3 is TGTGCCAGCAGCCCCTTAGCTAACTATGGCTACACCTTC.

The DNA of the CDR3 is TGTGCCAGCAGCTTAGCCCTAGCGGCCGCGTGGGAGACCCAGTACTTC. As protein: CASSLALAAAWETQYF. The J gene is TRBJ2-1, the V gene TRBV7-8; 7 nucleotides line up with TRBD2. The closer fit of TRBJ2-5 to the DNA end suggests the J call may be wrong. CDR3 size: 16 residues. Germline CDR1 and CDR2: SGHVS and FQNEAQ.

V is TRBV18 and J is TRBJ2-3; D unresolved. The germline V and J ends were trimmed by 3 bases and 0 bases, with 13 bases remaining between them. The CDR3 runs 16 residues. Germline CDR1 is KGHSH and CDR2 is LQKENI. The CDR3 sequence: CASSPLRPASTDTQYF. The CDR3 DNA is TGTGCCAGCTCACCTCTCCGACCTGCTAGCACAGATACGCAGTATTTT.

The rearrangement joins TRBV24-1 to TRBJ2-3; possible D gene TRBD2, 6 bases. Germline assignment: CDR1 KGHDR and CDR2 SFDVKD. V lost 4 bases, J lost 0 bases, and 10 bases lay in between. There are 15 residues in the CDR3. CDR3 residues: CATSDFGTSTDTQYF. The CDR3 coding sequence is TGTGCCACCAGTGACTTCGGGACTAGCACAGATACGCAGTATTTT.

This clonotype came up once. One base away lies a much larger clone, so this may be a sequencing read error. This sequence joins TRBV6-1 and TRBJ2-3, with TRBD1 identical over 7 bases. This CDR3 contains 13 residues. Germline assignment: CDR1 MNHNS and CDR2 SASEGT. J lost 6 bases, V lost 6 bases, and 6 bases had no gene match. CDR3 sequence reads: CASRRTGLDTQYF. CDR3 DNA: TGTGCCAGCAGACGGACAGGACTTGATACGCAGTATTTT.

This sequence joins TRBV27 and TRBJ2-1; 8 positions agree with TRBD2. Germline trimming cut 4 bases from V and 2 bases from J; bases unmatched to any gene: 13. The CDR3 contains 18 residues. Per germline, CDR1 MNHEY and CDR2 SMNVEV (reference sequence). The CDR3 sequence: CASSSYGRIAGTYNEQFF. In DNA, the CDR3 is TGTGCCAGCAGTTCATACGGAAGAATAGCGGGAACCTACAATGAGCAGTTCTTC.

This clonotype was found a few times. The chain couples TRBV9 to TRBJ2-2; 7 bases align to TRBD2. The CDR3 length is 16 residues. The V and J ends lost 0 bases and 0 bases, in that order; junction bases with no gene match: 2. CDR1 and CDR2 from the germline V gene are SGDLS and YYNGEE. CDR3 region: CASSVGGGANTGELFF. The CDR3 bases are TGTGCCAGCAGCGTAGGGGGGGGAGCGAACACCGGGGAGCTGTTTTTT.

This chain links TRBV19 with TRBJ2-5; D remains ambiguous. Trimming stripped 8 bases from V and 0 bases from J, with 13 bases between. Germline-derived CDR1 and CDR2 are LNHDA and SQIVND (reference sequence). The CDR3 has 14 residues. CDR3 residues: CASYSAGHQETQYF. The DNA for the CDR3 is TGTGCCAGTTACAGTGCAGGCCACCAAGAGACCCAGTACTTC.

The chain couples TRBV12-3 or TRBV12-4 to TRBJ1-1; weak D call: TRBD1 (5 bases). V was clipped by 6 bases and J by 0 bases, with 11 bases between them. This CDR3 is built from 14 residues. The DNA for the CDR3 is TGTGCCAGCAGATCGGGACGCGTGAACACTGAAGCTTTCTTT. This encodes CASRSGRVNTEAFF.

This clonotype was picked up many times. The chain uses TRBV4-1 and TRBJ1-6, with D hard to call. V gave up 0 bases and J gave up 10 bases, with 7 bases separating them. Germline CDR1 and CDR2: MGHRA and YSYEKL. This CDR3 is built from 13 residues. The DNA of the CDR3 is TGCGCCAGCAGCCAAGAGAACGGCTCACCCCTCCACTTT. This translates into CASSQENGSPLHF.

The rearrangement uses TRBV7-2 and TRBJ2-7; 10 positions match TRBD2. V was pared by 5 bases and J by 2 bases, with 6 bases of the junction left unmatched. Germline V gives CDR1 SGHTA, CDR2 FQGNSA. The CDR3 spans 15 residues. CDR3 DNA sequence: TGTGCCAGCAGCCCATTAGCGGGAGGAGCCTACGAGCAGTACTTC. Amino acid sequence: CASSPLAGGAYEQYF.

The V and J genes are TRBV10-3 and TRBJ1-4; D remains ambiguous. This CDR3 is built from 15 residues. Germline CDR1 is ENHRY and CDR2 is SYGVKD. Trimming stripped 10 bases from V and 0 bases from J, with 15 bases between. The CDR3: CATSGGIPTNEKLFF. In DNA form, the CDR3 reads TGTGCCACTTCCGGTGGGATCCCAACTAATGAAAAACTGTTTTTT.

As to this clonotype: A read error is possible here, since a much larger clone lies one base away. The chain employs TRBV10-3 and TRBJ2-5, with 10 bases identical to TRBD2. CDR3 size: 15 residues. CDR1 is ENHRY, CDR2 SYGVKD, per germline. CDR3 amino acids: CAMGEREGKQETKYF. CDR3 in DNA: TGTGCCATGGGAGAGCGGGAGGGGAAACAAGAGACCAAGTACTTC.

The chain uses TRBV2 and TRBJ2-1, with D perhaps TRBD2 (6 bases). CDR3 length: 16 residues. Trimming took 7 bases from V and 9 from J, leaving 25 bases between them. Germline V lookup: CDR1 SNHLY, CDR2 FYNNEI. In DNA form, the CDR3 reads TGTGCCAGCACCTTAGGCCGGGGTATGGCCGGGGGTGAGCAGTTCTTC. Translated: CASTLGRGMAGGEQFF.

In its sample, this clonotype was seen many times. The chain joins TRBV27 to TRBJ2-3; unclear D gene. The CDR3 contains 13 residues. Trimming removed 3 bases from V and 7 bases from J, with 11 bases in between. CDR1 MNHEY and CDR2 SMNVEV come from the germline V gene (reference sequence). The CDR3, as DNA: TGTGCCAGCAGTTTTTCTCTCGGTAATACGCAGTATTTT. This gives the protein CASSFSLGNTQYF.

This clonotype was detected many times. The chain has TRBV9 and TRBJ2-3; D possibly corresponds to TRBD1 (6 bases). Germline lookup yields CDR1 SGDLS and CDR2 YYNGEE. The CDR3 length is 15 residues. V was shortened by 4 bases and J by 0 bases, with 12 bases between the two germline ends. CDR3 DNA: TGTGCCAGCAGCTTTAGACAGGCGAGCACAGATACGCAGTATTTT. Amino acids: CASSFRQASTDTQYF.